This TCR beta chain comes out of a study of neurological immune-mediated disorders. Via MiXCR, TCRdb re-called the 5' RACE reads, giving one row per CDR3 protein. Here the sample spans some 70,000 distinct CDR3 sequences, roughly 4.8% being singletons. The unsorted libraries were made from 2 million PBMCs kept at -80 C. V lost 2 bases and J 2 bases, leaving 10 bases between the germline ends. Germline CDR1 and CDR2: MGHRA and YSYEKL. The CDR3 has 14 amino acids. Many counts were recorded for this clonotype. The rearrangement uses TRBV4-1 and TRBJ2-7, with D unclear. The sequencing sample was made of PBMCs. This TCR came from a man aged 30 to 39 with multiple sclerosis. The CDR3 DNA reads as TGCGCCAGCAGCCAAAGTCCAGCCACCTACGAGCAGTACTTC. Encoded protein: CASSQSPATYEQYF.